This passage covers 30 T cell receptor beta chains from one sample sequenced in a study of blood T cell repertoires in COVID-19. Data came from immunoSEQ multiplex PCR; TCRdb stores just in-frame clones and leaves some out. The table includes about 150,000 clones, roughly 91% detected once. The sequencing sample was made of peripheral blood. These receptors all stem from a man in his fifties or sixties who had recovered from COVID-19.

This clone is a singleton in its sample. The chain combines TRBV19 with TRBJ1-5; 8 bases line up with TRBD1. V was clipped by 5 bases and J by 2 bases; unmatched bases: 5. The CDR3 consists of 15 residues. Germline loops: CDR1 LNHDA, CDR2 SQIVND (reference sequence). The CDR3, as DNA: TGTGCCAGTAGTGGAGGACAGGGCGGCAATCAGCCCCAGCATTTT. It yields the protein CASSGGQGGNQPQHF.

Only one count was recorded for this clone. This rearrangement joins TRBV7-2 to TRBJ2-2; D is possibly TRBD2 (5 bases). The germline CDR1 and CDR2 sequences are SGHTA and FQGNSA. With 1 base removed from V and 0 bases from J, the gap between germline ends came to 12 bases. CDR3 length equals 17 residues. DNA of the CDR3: TGTGCCAGCAGCTTAGTGGCGGGTGCGCCGAACACCGGGGAGCTGTTTTTT. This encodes CASSLVAGAPNTGELFF.

In DNA, the CDR3 is TGTGCCAGCAGTTTCCCTAGTTGGCCCCAGCATTTT. Amino acid sequence: CASSFPSWPQHF. This chain connects TRBV28 to TRBJ1-5, with D uncertain. This CDR3 region has 12 residues. Trimming removed 3 bases at V and 9 bases at J, with 9 bases between. From germline, CDR1 is MDHEN and CDR2 SYDVKM.

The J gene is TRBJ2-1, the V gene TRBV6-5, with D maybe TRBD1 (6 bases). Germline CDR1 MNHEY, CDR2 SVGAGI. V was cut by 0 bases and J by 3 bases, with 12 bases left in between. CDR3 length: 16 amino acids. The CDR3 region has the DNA TGTGCCAGCAGTTACTCGACAGGTAAAAGCTACAATGAGCAGTTCTTC. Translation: CASSYSTGKSYNEQFF.

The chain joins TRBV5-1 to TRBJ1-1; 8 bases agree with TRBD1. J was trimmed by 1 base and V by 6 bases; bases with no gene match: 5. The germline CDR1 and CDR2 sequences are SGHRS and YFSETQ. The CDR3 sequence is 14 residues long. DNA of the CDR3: TGCGCCAGCACCCGGACAGGGCCGAACACTGAAGCTTTCTTT. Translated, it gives CASTRTGPNTEAFF.

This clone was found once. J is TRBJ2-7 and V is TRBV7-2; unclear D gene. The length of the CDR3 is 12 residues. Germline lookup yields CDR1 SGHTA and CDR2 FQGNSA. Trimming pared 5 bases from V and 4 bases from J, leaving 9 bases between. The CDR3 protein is CASSPLLYEQYF. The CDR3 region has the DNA TGTGCCAGCAGCCCTCTTTTGTACGAGCAGTACTTC. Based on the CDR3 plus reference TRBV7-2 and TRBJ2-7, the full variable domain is GAGVSQSPSNKVTEKGKDVELRCDPISGHTALYWYRQSLGQGLEFLIYFQGNSAPDKSGLPSDRFSAERTGGSVSTLTIQRTQQEDSAVYLCASSPLLYEQYFGPGTRLTVT.

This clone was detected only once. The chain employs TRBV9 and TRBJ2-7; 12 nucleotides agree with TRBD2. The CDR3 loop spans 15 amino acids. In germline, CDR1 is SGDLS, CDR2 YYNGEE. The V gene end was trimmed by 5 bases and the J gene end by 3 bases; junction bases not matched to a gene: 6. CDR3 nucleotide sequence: TGTGCCAGCAGTCCCGGACTAGCGGGGATCTACGAGCAGTACTTC. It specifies CASSPGLAGIYEQYF. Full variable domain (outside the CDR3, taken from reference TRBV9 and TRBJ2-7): DSGVTQTPKHLITATGQRVTLRCSPRSGDLSVYWYQQSLDQGLQFLIQYYNGEERAKGNILERFSAQQFPDLHSELNLSSLELGDSALYFCASSPGLAGIYEQYFGPGTRLTVT.

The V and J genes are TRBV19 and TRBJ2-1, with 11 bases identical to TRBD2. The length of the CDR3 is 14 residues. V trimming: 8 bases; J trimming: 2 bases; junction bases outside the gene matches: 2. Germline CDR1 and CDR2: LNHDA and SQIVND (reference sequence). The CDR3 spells CASATSGAYNEQFF. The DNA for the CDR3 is TGTGCCAGTGCGACTAGCGGGGCCTACAATGAGCAGTTCTTC.

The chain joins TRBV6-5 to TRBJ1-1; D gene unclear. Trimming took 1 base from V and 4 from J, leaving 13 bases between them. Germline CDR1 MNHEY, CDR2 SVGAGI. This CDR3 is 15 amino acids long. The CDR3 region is CASSYFGGIRTEAFF. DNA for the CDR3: TGTGCCAGCAGTTACTTCGGAGGAATTCGCACTGAAGCTTTCTTT.

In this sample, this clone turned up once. The DNA for the CDR3 is TGTGCCAGCAGCTTAATGGTAGCGGGGGGGATCCAATACGAGCAGTACTTC. Encoded protein: CASSLMVAGGIQYEQYF. The gene calls are TRBV7-2 and TRBJ2-7; TRBD2 matches 11 bases. Trimming cost V 2 bases and J 4 bases; bases outside gene matches: 10. The CDR3 loop spans 17 amino acids. Looked up from germline, CDR1 is SGHTA and CDR2 is FQGNSA.

CDR3 coding DNA: TGTGCCAGCAGTCTACAGGGGGCGCCAGATACGCAGTATTTT. This sequence encodes CASSLQGAPDTQYF. The chain combines TRBV6-1 with TRBJ2-3, with 9 bases that match TRBD1. Germline V gene sequence: CDR1 MNHNS, CDR2 SASEGT. V was pared by 5 bases and J by 4 bases, with 4 bases of the junction left unmatched. This CDR3 spans 14 amino acids.

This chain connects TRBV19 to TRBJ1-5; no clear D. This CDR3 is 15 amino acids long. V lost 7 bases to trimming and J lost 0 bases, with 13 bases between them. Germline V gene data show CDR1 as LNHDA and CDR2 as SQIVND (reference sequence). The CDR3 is CASNSRLSSNQPQHF. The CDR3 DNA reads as TGTGCCAGTAATTCCAGACTATCTAGCAATCAGCCCCAGCATTTT.

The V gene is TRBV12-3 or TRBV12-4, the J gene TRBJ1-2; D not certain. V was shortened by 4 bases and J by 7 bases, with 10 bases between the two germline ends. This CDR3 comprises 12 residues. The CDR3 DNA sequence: TGTGCCAGCAGTTGGGAGGTAACTGGCTACACCTTC. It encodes CASSWEVTGYTF.

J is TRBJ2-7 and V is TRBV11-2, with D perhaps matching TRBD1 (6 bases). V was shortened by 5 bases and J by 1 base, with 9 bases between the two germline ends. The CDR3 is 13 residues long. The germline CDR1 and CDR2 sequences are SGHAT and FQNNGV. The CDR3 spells CASSHGQSYEQYF. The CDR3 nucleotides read TGTGCCAGCAGCCACGGACAGTCCTACGAGCAGTACTTC.

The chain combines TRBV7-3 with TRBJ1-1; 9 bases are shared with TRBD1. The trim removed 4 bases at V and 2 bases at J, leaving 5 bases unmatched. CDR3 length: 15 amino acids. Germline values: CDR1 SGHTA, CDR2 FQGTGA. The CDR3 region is CASSSGDRANTEAFF. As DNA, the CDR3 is TGTGCCAGCAGCTCCGGGGACAGGGCTAACACTGAAGCTTTCTTT. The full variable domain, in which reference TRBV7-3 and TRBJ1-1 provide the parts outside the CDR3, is GAGVSQTPSNKVTEKGKYVELRCDPISGHTALYWYRQSLGQGPEFLIYFQGTGAADDSGLPNDRFFAVRPEGSVSTLKIQRTERGDSAVYLCASSSGDRANTEAFFGQGTRLTVV.

Written as DNA, the CDR3 is TGTGCCAGCAGGAGGACAGTGAACACTGAAGCTTTCTTT. Translation: CASRRTVNTEAFF. The chain uses TRBV6-5 and TRBJ1-1; D is possibly TRBD1 (6 bases). V lost 6 bases to trimming and J lost 0 bases, with 8 bases between them. The CDR3 has 13 amino acids. Germline CDR1 and CDR2: MNHEY and SVGAGI.

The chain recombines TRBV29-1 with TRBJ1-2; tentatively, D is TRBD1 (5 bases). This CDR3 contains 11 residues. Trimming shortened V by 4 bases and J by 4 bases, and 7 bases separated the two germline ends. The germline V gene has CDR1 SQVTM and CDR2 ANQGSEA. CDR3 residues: CSVAGSYGYTF. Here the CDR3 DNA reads TGCAGCGTTGCAGGGTCCTATGGCTACACCTTC.

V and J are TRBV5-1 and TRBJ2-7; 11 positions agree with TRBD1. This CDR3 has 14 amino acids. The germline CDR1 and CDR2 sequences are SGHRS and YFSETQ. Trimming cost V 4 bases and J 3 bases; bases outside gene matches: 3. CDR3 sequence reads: CASSPGTGGYEQYF. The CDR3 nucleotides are TGCGCCAGCAGCCCCGGGACAGGGGGCTACGAGCAGTACTTC.

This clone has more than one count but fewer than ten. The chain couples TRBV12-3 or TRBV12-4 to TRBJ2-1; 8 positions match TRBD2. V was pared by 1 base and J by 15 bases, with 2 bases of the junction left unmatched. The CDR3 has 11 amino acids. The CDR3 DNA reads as TGTGCCAGCAGTTTAGGGCTAGCGGGGTTCTTC. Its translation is CASSLGLAGFF.

Here the CDR3 reads CASSPGQGDTGELFF. In DNA form, the CDR3 reads TGTGCCAGCTCACCGGGACAGGGGGACACCGGGGAGCTGTTTTTT. This rearrangement joins TRBV18 to TRBJ2-2; 11 nucleotides agree with TRBD1. CDR1 and CDR2 (germline): KGHSH, LQKENI. The CDR3 spans 15 residues. V was clipped by 3 bases and J by 3 bases; unmatched bases: 0. Filled out from reference TRBV18 and TRBJ2-2, the complete variable domain reads NAGVMQNPRHLVRRRGQEARLRCSPMKGHSHVYWYRQLPEEGLKFMVYLQKENIIDESGMPKERFSAEFPKEGPSILRIQQVVRGDSAAYFCASSPGQGDTGELFFGEGSRLTVL.

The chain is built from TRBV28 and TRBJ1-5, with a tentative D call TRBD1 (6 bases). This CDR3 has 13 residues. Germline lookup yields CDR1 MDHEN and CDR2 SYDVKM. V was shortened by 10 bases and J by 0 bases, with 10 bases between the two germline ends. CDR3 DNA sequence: TGTGCCACTCACAGGGATAGCAATCAGCCCCAGCATTTT. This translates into CATHRDSNQPQHF.

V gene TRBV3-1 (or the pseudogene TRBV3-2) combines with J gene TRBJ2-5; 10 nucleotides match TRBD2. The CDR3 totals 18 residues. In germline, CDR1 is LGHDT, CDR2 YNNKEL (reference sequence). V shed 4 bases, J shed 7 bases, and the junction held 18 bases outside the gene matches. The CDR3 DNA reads TGTGCCAGCAGCCGGCCCGGGACTAGCGTTTGGAGCTTCGGGACCCAGTACTTC. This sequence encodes CASSRPGTSVWSFGTQYF.

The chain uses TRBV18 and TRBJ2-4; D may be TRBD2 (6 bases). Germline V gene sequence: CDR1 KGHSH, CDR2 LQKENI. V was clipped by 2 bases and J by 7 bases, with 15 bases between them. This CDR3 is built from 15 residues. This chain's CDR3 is CASSPGGGLKNIQYF. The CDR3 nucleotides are TGTGCCAGCTCACCAGGAGGAGGGTTGAAGAACATTCAGTACTTC.

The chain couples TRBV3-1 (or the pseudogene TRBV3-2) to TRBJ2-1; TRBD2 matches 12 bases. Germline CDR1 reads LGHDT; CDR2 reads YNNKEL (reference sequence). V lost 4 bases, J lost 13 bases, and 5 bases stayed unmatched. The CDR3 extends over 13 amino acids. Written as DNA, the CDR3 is TGTGCCAGCAGCCTTGGACTAGCGGGAAATCAGTTCTTC. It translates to CASSLGLAGNQFF.

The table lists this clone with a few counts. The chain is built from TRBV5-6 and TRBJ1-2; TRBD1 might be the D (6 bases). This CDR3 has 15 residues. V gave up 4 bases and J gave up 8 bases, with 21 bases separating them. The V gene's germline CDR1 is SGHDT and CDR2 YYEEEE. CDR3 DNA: TGTGCCAGCAGCCTCGACAGGTCAAGAACGGGAGGCTACACCTTC. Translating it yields CASSLDRSRTGGYTF.

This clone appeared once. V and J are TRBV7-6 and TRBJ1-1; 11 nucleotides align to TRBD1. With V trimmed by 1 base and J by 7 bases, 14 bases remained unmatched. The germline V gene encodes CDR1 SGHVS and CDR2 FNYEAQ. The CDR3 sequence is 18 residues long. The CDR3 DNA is TGTGCCAGCAGCTTAGGGGTGGACAGGGGGCCCGGCTACGATGAAGCTTTCTTT. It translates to CASSLGVDRGPGYDEAFF.

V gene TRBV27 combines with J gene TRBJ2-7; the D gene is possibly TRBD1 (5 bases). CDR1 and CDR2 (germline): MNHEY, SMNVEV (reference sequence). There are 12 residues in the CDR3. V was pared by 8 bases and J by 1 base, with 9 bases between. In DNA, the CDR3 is TGTGCCAGCTCTGGGGCTTCCTACGAGCAGTACTTC. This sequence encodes CASSGASYEQYF.

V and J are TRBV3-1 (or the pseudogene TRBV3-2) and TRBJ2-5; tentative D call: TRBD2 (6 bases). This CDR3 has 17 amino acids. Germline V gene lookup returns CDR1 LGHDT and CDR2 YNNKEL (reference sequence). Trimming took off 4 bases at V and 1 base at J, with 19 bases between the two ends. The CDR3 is CASSRRVGGMAQETQYF. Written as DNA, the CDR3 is TGTGCCAGCAGCCGCCGGGTAGGAGGGATGGCCCAAGAGACCCAGTACTTC.

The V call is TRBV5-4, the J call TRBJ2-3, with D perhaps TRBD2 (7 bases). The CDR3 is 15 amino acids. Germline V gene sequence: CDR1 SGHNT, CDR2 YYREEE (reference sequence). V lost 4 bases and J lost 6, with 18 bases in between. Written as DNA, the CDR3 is TGTGCCAGCAGCCCCAGGGGCGCGGGGGAGGATACGCAGTATTTT. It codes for CASSPRGAGEDTQYF.

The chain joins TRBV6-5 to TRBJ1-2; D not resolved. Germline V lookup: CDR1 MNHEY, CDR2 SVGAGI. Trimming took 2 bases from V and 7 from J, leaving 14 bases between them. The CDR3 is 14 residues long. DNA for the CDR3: TGTGCCAGCAGTTACCGGCTCCGAGGAGGTGGCTACACCTTC. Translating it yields CASSYRLRGGGYTF.